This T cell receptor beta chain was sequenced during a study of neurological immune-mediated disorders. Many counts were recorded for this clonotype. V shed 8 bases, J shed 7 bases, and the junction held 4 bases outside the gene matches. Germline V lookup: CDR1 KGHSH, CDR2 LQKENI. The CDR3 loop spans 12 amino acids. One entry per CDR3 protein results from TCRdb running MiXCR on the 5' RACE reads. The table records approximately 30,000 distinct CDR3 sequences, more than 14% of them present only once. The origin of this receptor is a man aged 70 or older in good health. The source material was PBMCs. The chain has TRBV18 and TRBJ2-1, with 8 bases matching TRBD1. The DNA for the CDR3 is TGTGCCAGCGGCCAGGGGGCGAATGAGCAGTTCTTC. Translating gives CASGQGANEQFF.